The rows below give T cell receptor beta chains drawn from one sample of a study of blood T cell repertoires in COVID-19. The assay was immunoSEQ multiplex PCR, and TCRdb's table has in-frame clones only and misses some. Found here are about 250,000 clones, approximately 92% of them singletons; the top ten hold approximately 4.6%. The specimen sequenced was peripheral blood. These receptors came from a middle-aged woman who had recovered from COVID-19. CDR3s include the opening cysteine and the closing phenylalanine or tryptophan. Fields, in order: J gene, V gene, D gene, clone size, CDR3 protein, CDR3 DNA. The D gene is left open where the match is weak. Only some rows state a clone size, as once, few, many or a class for expanded clones.

J gene: TRBJ1-2; V gene: TRBV12-3/TRBV12-4; D gene: NA; clone size: NA; CDR3 protein: CASSSFSVAGYTF; CDR3 DNA: TGTGCCAGCAGTTCATTTTCCGTAGCAGGCTACACCTTC
J gene: TRBJ1-6; V gene: TRBV27; D gene: NA; clone size: NA; CDR3 protein: CASSLSLSGVFNSPLHF; CDR3 DNA: TGTGCCAGCAGTTTATCCCTGTCGGGGGTCTTTAATTCACCCCTCCACTTT
J gene: TRBJ2-5; V gene: TRBV12-3/TRBV12-4; D gene: NA; clone size: NA; CDR3 protein: CASSRDTQETQYF; CDR3 DNA: TGTGCCAGCAGCCGGGACACCCAAGAGACCCAGTACTTC
J gene: TRBJ2-1; V gene: TRBV20-1; D gene: NA; clone size: few; CDR3 protein: CSASATVSSYNEQFF; CDR3 DNA: TGCAGTGCTAGTGCGACAGTGAGCTCCTACAATGAGCAGTTCTTC
J gene: TRBJ2-2; V gene: TRBV5-6; D gene: NA; clone size: NA; CDR3 protein: CASSPRGTGELFF; CDR3 DNA: TGTGCCAGCAGCCCCAGGGGCACCGGGGAGCTGTTTTTT
J gene: TRBJ1-1; V gene: TRBV5-5; D gene: NA; clone size: NA; CDR3 protein: CASSSLQGLVTEAFF; CDR3 DNA: TGTGCCAGCAGCTCCCTACAGGGTCTCGTCACTGAAGCTTTCTTT
J gene: TRBJ2-2; V gene: TRBV24-1; D gene: TRBD2; clone size: NA; CDR3 protein: CATSDSVAGGFAGELFF; CDR3 DNA: TGTGCCACCAGTGATTCAGTAGCGGGAGGGTTCGCCGGGGAGCTGTTTTTT
J gene: TRBJ2-5; V gene: TRBV19; D gene: NA; clone size: NA; CDR3 protein: CASRDSHLETQYF; CDR3 DNA: TGTGCCAGCCGCGACTCCCACTTGGAGACCCAGTACTTC
J gene: TRBJ1-5; V gene: TRBV9; D gene: NA; clone size: NA; CDR3 protein: CASSVGGNNQPQHF; CDR3 DNA: TGTGCCAGCAGCGTAGGAGGGAACAATCAGCCCCAGCATTTT
J gene: TRBJ2-5; V gene: TRBV28; D gene: TRBD2; clone size: NA; CDR3 protein: CASTNSWGGETQYF; CDR3 DNA: TGTGCCAGCACCAACTCGTGGGGGGGAGAGACCCAGTACTTC
J gene: TRBJ2-3; V gene: TRBV9; D gene: TRBD2; clone size: NA; CDR3 protein: CASSETPAGVRADTQYF; CDR3 DNA: TGTGCCAGCAGCGAAACCCCAGCGGGAGTTCGGGCAGATACGCAGTATTTT
J gene: TRBJ1-5; V gene: TRBV29-1; D gene: TRBD1; clone size: NA; CDR3 protein: CSVQHRGDQPQHF; CDR3 DNA: TGCAGCGTTCAGCACAGGGGTGATCAGCCCCAGCATTTT
J gene: TRBJ2-3; V gene: TRBV28; D gene: NA; clone size: NA; CDR3 protein: CASRVAGSTDTQYF; CDR3 DNA: TGTGCCAGCAGGGTCGCGGGGAGCACAGATACGCAGTATTTT
J gene: TRBJ1-1; V gene: TRBV20-1; D gene: NA; clone size: NA; CDR3 protein: CSASSGAGTEAFF; CDR3 DNA: TGCAGTGCTAGTAGCGGGGCGGGCACTGAAGCTTTCTTT
J gene: TRBJ1-1; V gene: TRBV6-2/TRBV6-3; D gene: NA; clone size: NA; CDR3 protein: CASSLPGAGAEAFF; CDR3 DNA: TGTGCCAGCAGTCTTCCGGGAGCGGGGGCTGAAGCTTTCTTT
J gene: TRBJ2-7; V gene: TRBV11-2; D gene: NA; clone size: NA; CDR3 protein: CASSLRGQTYEQYF; CDR3 DNA: TGTGCCAGCAGCCTGCGGGGTCAGACCTACGAGCAGTACTTC
J gene: TRBJ1-5; V gene: TRBV30; D gene: TRBD1; clone size: NA; CDR3 protein: CAWSGQGARDQPQHF; CDR3 DNA: TGTGCCTGGAGCGGACAGGGGGCTAGGGATCAGCCCCAGCATTTT
J gene: TRBJ2-1; V gene: TRBV9; D gene: TRBD2; clone size: NA; CDR3 protein: CASSVTSGSANEQFF; CDR3 DNA: TGTGCCAGCAGCGTCACTAGCGGGAGCGCCAATGAGCAGTTCTTC
J gene: TRBJ1-5; V gene: TRBV6-2/TRBV6-3; D gene: TRBD1; clone size: NA; CDR3 protein: CASSFRDRGSNQPQHF; CDR3 DNA: TGTGCCAGCAGTTTCCGGGACAGAGGGAGCAATCAGCCCCAGCATTTT
J gene: TRBJ2-1; V gene: TRBV19; D gene: TRBD2; clone size: NA; CDR3 protein: CASNEYSGGASGNEQFF; CDR3 DNA: TGTGCCAGTAACGAGTATAGCGGGGGGGCCTCGGGCAATGAGCAGTTCTTC
J gene: TRBJ2-3; V gene: TRBV9; D gene: TRBD2; clone size: NA; CDR3 protein: CASSVGRDYPTSDTQYF; CDR3 DNA: TGTGCCAGCAGCGTAGGGCGGGACTACCCTACCTCCGATACGCAGTATTTT
J gene: TRBJ2-1; V gene: TRBV4-1; D gene: NA; clone size: NA; CDR3 protein: CASSQDLAGLVYNEQFF; CDR3 DNA: TGCGCCAGCAGCCAAGATTTGGCAGGCCTGGTCTACAATGAGCAGTTCTTC